This TCR beta chain was recovered during a study of PD-L1 blockade in urothelial cancer. Points on this clone: One end of the junction fails to match germline, which may point to a read error. Other DNA sequences in the same sample also yield this CDR3.

Sequencing used immunoSEQ multiplex PCR; TCRdb keeps in-frame clones, though not all of them. Among 55,000 or so clones listed, over 75% were seen once. Germline CDR1 reads SSHAT; CDR2 reads FNYEAQ (reference sequence). CDR3 size: 13 residues. The chain combines TRBV7-7 with TRBJ2-1, with 10 bases that match TRBD2. The source of this sequence is a man between 40 and 49 years old with urothelial cancer. Specimen: PBMCs, collected around atezolizumab (anti-PD-L1) treatment. In DNA form, the CDR3 reads TGTGCTAGCAGCTTATTAGCGGGGGGTGAGCAGTTCTTC. Translation gives CASSLLAGGEQFF.